The present entry profiles one TCR beta chain with its context. The sample is drawn from a study of early T cells in non-severe SARS-CoV-2 infection. TCRdb processed the 5' RACE reads anew with MiXCR; each CDR3 protein has one entry. The sample yields roughly 60,000 distinct CDR3 sequences, around 11% seen once. Per germline, CDR1 ENHRY and CDR2 SYGVKD. The CDR3 sequence is 15 residues long. Trimming cost V 1 base and J 5 bases, with 12 bases left between them. Sequencing used whole blood, obtained at baseline. The sequence was obtained from an adult who was a healthcare worker with PCR-confirmed SARS-CoV-2 infection or an uninfected control (not recorded which). The chain joins TRBV10-3 to TRBJ2-1, with a possible D match to TRBD2 (5 bases). CDR3 loop: CAISELRTEHNEQFF. In DNA, the CDR3 is TGTGCCATCAGTGAGTTGAGGACTGAACACAATGAGCAGTTCTTC.